This passage covers 29 T cell receptor beta chains from one sample sequenced in a study of blood T cells in healthy people across ages. Sample-barcoded 5' priming and a J-beta primer mix drove a second PCR of roughly 7 to 11 cycles. TCRdb re-called the 5' RACE reads with MiXCR, one entry per CDR3 protein. The repertoire holds approximately 2,000,000 distinct CDR3 sequences, with roughly two fifths as singletons. Sequences were obtained from blood. The receptors come from a human donor in good health.

This chain joins TRBV7-2 and TRBJ2-5, with 9 bases aligning to TRBD2. Germline CDR1 reads SGHTA; CDR2 reads FQGNSA. The CDR3 totals 15 residues. Trimming at V came to 1 base and at J to 5 bases, leaving 5 bases not matched to a gene. CDR3 DNA: TGTGCCAGCAGCTTAGGGAGCGGGGGGATGGAGACCCAGTACTTC. It specifies CASSLGSGGMETQYF.

The table lists this clonotype with a count of one. CDR3: CASSWRQGLGYGYTF. In DNA, the CDR3 is TGTGCCAGCAGTTGGAGACAGGGGCTAGGCTATGGCTACACCTTC. The chain has TRBV2 and TRBJ1-2; 8 bases are shared with TRBD1. CDR1 is SNHLY, CDR2 FYNNEI, per germline. The CDR3 is made up of 15 amino acids. V was pared by 5 bases and J by 4 bases, with 9 bases of the junction left unmatched.

This chain connects TRBV29-1 to TRBJ2-5, with TRBD1 matching over 10 bases. J gave up 3 bases and V 5 bases, and 15 bases lay outside the gene matches. In germline, CDR1 is SQVTM, CDR2 ANQGSEA. CDR3 size: 17 residues. DNA of the CDR3: TGCAGCGTTAAGGGGACAGGGGACCTGGCCCGGGAAGAGACCCAGTACTTC. Encoded protein: CSVKGTGDLAREETQYF.

This clonotype was detected once. This chain connects TRBV7-2 to TRBJ1-5; TRBD1 might be the D (5 bases). The length of the CDR3 is 15 residues. The germline CDR1 and CDR2 sequences are SGHTA and FQGNSA. V dropped 0 bases and J dropped 6 bases, with 12 bases sitting between them. The CDR3 DNA reads TGTGCCAGCAGCTTAGCGGGGGTCCAGGGTCAGCCCCAGCATTTT. This encodes CASSLAGVQGQPQHF.

In this sample, this clonotype turned up a few times. The rearrangement uses TRBV6-2 or TRBV6-3 and TRBJ1-2; D is uncertain. The germline CDR1 and CDR2 sequences are MNHEY and SVGEGT. V was clipped by 6 bases and J by 8 bases, with 16 bases between them. This CDR3 has 13 amino acids. CDR3 protein: CASSPILKTGYTF. CDR3 sequence (DNA): TGTGCCAGCAGCCCCATTCTCAAGACGGGCTACACCTTC.

This clonotype came up a few times. DNA of the CDR3: TGTGCCAGCAGTTCCACCACAGGGAATGGCTACACCTTC. Translating gives CASSSTTGNGYTF. The genes are TRBV28 and TRBJ1-2; TRBD1 might be the D (6 bases). The CDR3 has 13 amino acids. V dropped 4 bases and J dropped 6 bases, with 12 bases sitting between them. Per germline, CDR1 MDHEN and CDR2 SYDVKM.

V usage is TRBV4-1 and J usage is TRBJ2-5; no clear D gene. The CDR3 runs to 13 residues. V lost 4 bases to trimming and J lost 4 bases, with 10 bases between them. CDR1 MGHRA and CDR2 YSYEKL come from the germline V gene. CDR3 region: CASSREYIETQYF. In DNA, the CDR3 is TGCGCCAGCAGCCGCGAATACATAGAGACCCAGTACTTC.

The chain employs TRBV6-2 or TRBV6-3 and TRBJ1-5; D uncertain. Trimming cost V 2 bases and J 6 bases, with 8 bases left between them. CDR3 length equals 13 residues. Germline V gene lookup returns CDR1 MNHEY and CDR2 SVGEGT. The CDR3 sequence: CASSYPGLQPQHF. The CDR3 bases are TGTGCCAGCAGTTACCCGGGTCTTCAGCCCCAGCATTTT.

This chain joins TRBV28 and TRBJ1-2; TRBD1 might be the D (6 bases). Trimming took 8 bases from V and 10 from J, leaving 23 bases between them. Germline loops: CDR1 MDHEN, CDR2 SYDVKM. The CDR3 spans 14 residues. DNA for the CDR3: TGTGCCAGCCGAACAGGCTCCGGCGGGGGCGACTACACCTTC. It specifies CASRTGSGGGDYTF.

The chain recombines TRBV4-3 with TRBJ1-2, with D tentatively TRBD1 (6 bases). The CDR3 covers 16 residues. Trimming removed 3 bases from V and 3 bases from J, with 17 bases in between. The germline gives CDR1 LGHNA, CDR2 YSLEER. DNA of the CDR3: TGCGCCAGCAGCCAGGTTACAGGGCTACGGGACTATGGCTACACCTTC. It translates to CASSQVTGLRDYGYTF.

This sequence joins TRBV12-3 or TRBV12-4 and TRBJ2-5, with no clear D. The DNA end is more similar to TRBJ2-7, so the J call may be wrong. The CDR3 is made up of 15 amino acids. CDR3 region: CASSEYKSSSYEQYF. DNA of the CDR3: TGTGCCAGCAGTGAATACAAGTCGAGCTCCTACGAGCAGTACTTC.

The table lists this clonotype with a count of one. The chain couples TRBV5-1 to TRBJ2-3; 9 bases are a match to TRBD1. Germline CDR1 is SGHRS and CDR2 is YFSETQ. The length of the CDR3 is 18 residues. J lost 2 bases, V lost 0 bases, and 10 bases had no gene match. The chain's CDR3 is CASSLDGTGMSATDTQYF. CDR3 in DNA: TGCGCCAGCAGCTTGGATGGGACAGGGATGTCGGCCACAGATACGCAGTATTTT.

This clonotype has a handful of counts. This sequence is one base from a far larger clone and is likely a read error. V is TRBV7-2 and J is TRBJ2-7, with a weak D call TRBD1 (6 bases). CDR1 and CDR2 (germline): SGHTA, FQGNSA. The CDR3 sequence is 11 residues long. In DNA form, the CDR3 reads TGTGCCAACAGCTTAGGGGGCGAGCAGTACTTC. Protein: CANSLGGEQYF.

The chain combines TRBV5-1 with TRBJ2-7; D uncertain. Germline lookup yields CDR1 SGHRS and CDR2 YFSETQ. This CDR3 spans 13 amino acids. V was trimmed by 3 bases and J by 0 bases, leaving 7 bases between them. In DNA form, the CDR3 reads TGCGCCAGCAGCTCACACGACTCCTACGAGCAGTACTTC. Its translation is CASSSHDSYEQYF.

This chain joins TRBV29-1 and TRBJ2-7, with TRBD1 matching over 7 bases. Looked up from germline, CDR1 is SQVTM and CDR2 is ANQGSEA. This CDR3 region has 13 residues. The junction had 8 bases not matched to a gene; V was cut back by 7 bases and J by 2 bases. CDR3 nucleotides: TGCAGCGCAGCCGGGACAGTTACCTACGAGCAGTACTTC. It codes for CSAAGTVTYEQYF.

This clonotype showed up just a few times. The genes are TRBV20-1 and TRBJ2-5; tentatively, D is TRBD1 (5 bases). Germline assignment: CDR1 DFQATT and CDR2 SNEGSKA (reference sequence). Deletions cut 6 bases from V and 3 bases from J, with 17 bases between. The CDR3 is made up of 14 amino acids. The CDR3: CSAALVAGKETQYF. The CDR3 nucleotides are TGCAGTGCCGCCTTGGTGGCAGGGAAAGAGACCCAGTACTTC.

This clonotype was seen a few times. In DNA, the CDR3 is TGTGCCACCAGTGACCCTTGGAGCAGTGCAGATACGCAGTATTTT. Translated, it gives CATSDPWSSADTQYF. V usage is TRBV24-1 and J usage is TRBJ2-3; D is ambiguous. V was pared by 4 bases and J by 4 bases, with 14 bases between. The CDR3 has 15 amino acids. CDR1 is KGHDR, CDR2 SFDVKD, per germline.

The chain uses TRBV9 and TRBJ2-1; D tentatively reads TRBD1 or TRBD2 (6 bases each). CDR3 length: 13 amino acids. CDR1 is SGDLS, CDR2 YYNGEE, per germline. Deletions cut 3 bases from V and 7 bases from J, with 11 bases between. CDR3 bases: TGTGCCAGCAGCGAGGGGGGTGAAAATGAGCAGTTCTTC. It is translated as CASSEGGENEQFF.

The chain recombines TRBV5-1 with TRBJ2-5; 7 bases are shared with TRBD1. The CDR3 is 15 residues long. Germline V gives CDR1 SGHRS, CDR2 YFSETQ. The trim removed 0 bases at V and 3 bases at J, leaving 5 bases unmatched. CDR3: CASSLVQGDEETQYF. The CDR3 bases are TGCGCCAGCAGCTTGGTGCAGGGGGACGAAGAGACCCAGTACTTC.

There are a few counts of this clonotype. The chain carries TRBV6-2 or TRBV6-3 and TRBJ2-3; possible D gene TRBD2, 5 bases. The V end lost 2 bases, the J end lost 6 bases, and 12 bases lay between the germline ends. CDR1 MNHEY and CDR2 SVGEGT come from the germline V gene. The CDR3 is made up of 14 amino acids. The CDR3: CASSYGLAFDTQYF. The DNA of the CDR3 is TGTGCCAGCAGTTACGGGCTAGCTTTTGATACGCAGTATTTT.

This chain links TRBV11-2 with TRBJ1-2; 8 nucleotides agree with TRBD1. The length of the CDR3 is 16 residues. V was clipped by 2 bases and J by 7 bases; unmatched bases: 12. Germline loops: CDR1 SGHAT, CDR2 FQNNGV. CDR3 nucleotide sequence: TGTGCCAGCAGCTTAATCATGGCAGGGGGCTCGAGTGGCTACACCTTC. It codes for CASSLIMAGGSSGYTF.

With respect to this clonotype: An end of the junction differs from the germline gene, which may be a read error. This rearrangement joins TRBV12-3 or TRBV12-4 to TRBJ2-5; TRBD2 aligns across 9 bases. The CDR3 sequence is 15 residues long. In nucleotides, the CDR3 is TGTGCCAGCATGGGGAGCGGGGGGACAGCAGAGGCCCAGTACTTC. Translated, it gives CASMGSGGTAEAQYF.

The V call is TRBV27, the J call TRBJ2-3; D not certain. The CDR3 is made up of 13 amino acids. CDR1 and CDR2 (germline): MNHEY, SMNVEV (reference sequence). The germline V and J ends were trimmed by 6 bases and 1 base, with 8 bases remaining between them. This CDR3 reads CASRGRGTDTQYF. DNA for the CDR3: TGTGCCAGCAGAGGAAGGGGCACAGATACGCAGTATTTT.

V is TRBV5-1 and J is TRBJ2-1; a possible D gene is TRBD1 (6 bases). The CDR3 totals 14 residues. In germline, CDR1 is SGHRS, CDR2 YFSETQ. Trimming took off 2 bases at V and 4 bases at J, with 10 bases between the two ends. CDR3 in amino acids: CASSLGTHYNEQFF. The DNA for the CDR3 is TGCGCCAGCAGCTTAGGGACACATTACAATGAGCAGTTCTTC. Full variable domain (missing parts from reference TRBV5-1 and TRBJ2-1): KAGVTQTPRYLIKTRGQQVTLSCSPISGHRSVSWYQQTPGQGLQFLFEYFSETQRNKGNFPGRFSGRQFSNSRSEMNVSTLELGDSALYLCASSLGTHYNEQFFGPGTRLTVL.

The V gene is TRBV5-1, the J gene TRBJ2-6; D gene unclear. Deletions cut 4 bases from V and 0 bases from J, with 8 bases between. The CDR3 is 15 residues long. Germline CDR1 reads SGHRS; CDR2 reads YFSETQ. The CDR3 DNA reads as TGCGCCAGCAGCAAAGAGAACTCTGGGGCCAACGTCCTGACTTTC. Its translation is CASSKENSGANVLTF.

The genes are TRBV28 and TRBJ2-3; 10 nucleotides match TRBD2. Germline V CDR1 and CDR2: MDHEN, SYDVKM. This CDR3 has 17 residues. V was pared by 3 bases and J by 0 bases, with 6 bases of the junction left unmatched. The CDR3 sequence: CASSFLAGALSTDTQYF. The CDR3 DNA reads as TGTGCCAGCAGTTTCCTAGCGGGGGCCCTTAGCACAGATACGCAGTATTTT.

The chain carries TRBV20-1 and TRBJ2-1; D is ambiguous. Trimming removed 0 bases at V and 7 bases at J, with 10 bases between. The V gene's germline CDR1 is DFQATT and CDR2 SNEGSKA (reference sequence). The length of the CDR3 is 13 residues. The CDR3 DNA reads as TGCAGTGCTAGAGACATCCGTTGGAATGAGCAGTTCTTC. Its protein product is CSARDIRWNEQFF.

This clonotype occurred many times. The chain is built from TRBV6-1 and TRBJ2-7; D gene ambiguous. Looked up from germline, CDR1 is MNHNS and CDR2 is SASEGT. Between the trimmed V and J ends, which lost 1 base and 3 bases, there was a span of 7 bases. CDR3 size: 13 residues. The CDR3 region is CASSEGSSYEQYF. The CDR3 DNA is TGTGCCAGCAGTGAAGGTAGTAGCTACGAGCAGTACTTC.

There are a few counts of this clonotype. The V call is TRBV10-3, the J call TRBJ1-1; TRBD1 is a possible D gene (5 bases). The CDR3 loop spans 15 amino acids. V gave up 7 bases and J gave up 5 bases, with 20 bases separating them. CDR1 is ENHRY, CDR2 SYGVKD, per germline. The CDR3: CAIIGPGRRGTEAFF. CDR3 sequence (DNA): TGTGCCATCATTGGACCGGGACGTCGGGGAACTGAAGCTTTCTTT.